The 14 T cell receptor beta chains listed next were all sequenced from one sample in a study of T-cell reconstitution after alpha-beta-depleted transplantation in children. Preparation of the TCRbeta library used unique molecular identifiers. TCRdb reanalysed the PCR reads using MiXCR and keeps one entry per CDR3 protein. The table lists nearly 400,000 distinct CDR3 sequences, roughly 21% of them singletons. Material: PBMCs from the stem cell graft donor, obtained from the stem cell graft. The receptors stem from a human donor who donated a stem cell graft to a child with acute myeloid leukemia.

This clonotype was observed many times. CDR3 protein: CASSDVRGVTEAFF. In DNA, the CDR3 is TGTGCCAGCAGTGACGTACGAGGGGTTACTGAAGCTTTCTTT. This chain links TRBV25-1 with TRBJ1-1; TRBD1 is a possible D gene (5 bases). Germline CDR1 and CDR2: MGHDK and SYGVNS. Trimming removed 3 bases at V and 5 bases at J, with 13 bases between. CDR3 length: 14 amino acids. Full variable domain (rest looked up from reference TRBV25-1 and TRBJ1-1): EADIYQTPRYLVIGTGKKITLECSQTMGHDKMYWYQQDPGMELHLIHYSYGVNSTEKGDLSSESTVSRIRTEHFPLTLESARPSHTSQYLCASSDVRGVTEAFFGQGTRLTVV.

Only a few counts were recorded for this clonotype. The rearrangement uses TRBV5-1 and TRBJ2-7, with D perhaps being TRBD1 or TRBD2 (5 bases each). Germline V gives CDR1 SGHRS, CDR2 YFSETQ. V lost 4 bases to trimming and J lost 6 bases, with 17 bases between them. The CDR3 length is 14 residues. This CDR3 is CASSVGHTGPEQYF. DNA for the CDR3: TGCGCCAGCAGCGTCGGCCACACGGGGCCCGAGCAGTACTTC.

The chain's CDR3 is CASSEHGNRGDTQYF. The DNA for the CDR3 is TGTGCCAGCAGTGAACACGGAAACCGAGGGGATACGCAGTATTTT. This sequence joins TRBV25-1 and TRBJ2-3; the D gene is possibly TRBD2 (5 bases). The germline CDR1 and CDR2 sequences are MGHDK and SYGVNS. CDR3 length: 15 residues. V was pared by 2 bases and J by 6 bases, with 15 bases between.

The table lists this clonotype with a few counts. The chain combines TRBV12-3 or TRBV12-4 with TRBJ2-1; 9 bases are shared with TRBD2. The CDR3 contains 14 residues. Trimming cost V 7 bases and J 6 bases; bases outside gene matches: 7. The CDR3 loop is CASTPGLASNEQFF. The CDR3 DNA follows: TGTGCCAGCACCCCTGGACTAGCGTCCAATGAGCAGTTCTTC.

The chain joins TRBV29-1 to TRBJ1-1; a weak D match, TRBD1 (6 bases). With 7 bases removed from V and 6 bases from J, the gap between germline ends came to 21 bases. The length of the CDR3 is 14 residues. Germline CDR1 reads SQVTM; CDR2 reads ANQGSEA. The CDR3 coding sequence is TGCAGCGCTGGGGGCCCCGGCCTACAGGCTGAAGCTTTCTTT. This translates into CSAGGPGLQAEAFF.

This clonotype was observed a few times. This rearrangement joins TRBV4-3 to TRBJ2-1; 8 bases agree with TRBD2. The ends lost 0 bases at V and 3 bases at J; junction bases unmatched: 7. The CDR3 consists of 17 residues. From germline, CDR1 is LGHNA and CDR2 YSLEER. The CDR3 here is CASSQESLAGLYNEQFF. The CDR3 coding sequence is TGCGCCAGCAGCCAAGAGTCCCTAGCGGGCCTCTACAATGAGCAGTTCTTC.

This clonotype was counted between two and nine times. The J gene is TRBJ2-1, the V gene TRBV7-9, with D maybe TRBD1 (6 bases). V lost 5 bases to trimming and J lost 7 bases, with 18 bases between them. The CDR3 spans 15 residues. CDR1 and CDR2 from the germline V gene are SEHNR and FQNEAQ (reference sequence). DNA for the CDR3: TGTGCCAGCAGCGCAAGGGGGACAATTCGAAATGAGCAGTTCTTC. Its protein is CASSARGTIRNEQFF.

This clonotype has at least ten counts. The chain has TRBV12-3 or TRBV12-4 and TRBJ2-6; D is ambiguous. The CDR3 covers 17 residues. V was clipped by 3 bases and J by 0 bases, with 12 bases between them. CDR3 region: CASSLTRSTSGANVLTF. Written as DNA, the CDR3 is TGTGCCAGCAGTTTGACCAGGTCTACCTCTGGGGCCAACGTCCTGACTTTC.

This clonotype has at least ten counts. This chain joins TRBV29-1 and TRBJ2-7; no clear D gene. V was shortened by 4 bases and J by 5 bases, with 18 bases between the two germline ends. From germline, CDR1 is SQVTM and CDR2 ANQGSEA. The length of the CDR3 is 14 residues. The CDR3 nucleotides are TGCAGCGTTGCAAGGACGGCAAACGGCGACGAGCAGTACTTC. It translates to CSVARTANGDEQYF.

The chain recombines TRBV7-9 with TRBJ2-2, with 7 bases identical to TRBD1. With 10 bases clipped from V and 2 bases from J, the junction kept 10 bases outside the gene matches. Germline V CDR1 and CDR2: SEHNR, FQNEAQ (reference sequence). The CDR3 covers 15 residues. As DNA, the CDR3 is TGTGCCACCTTCTCGCAGGGGGTAAACACCGGGGAGCTGTTTTTT. Translated: CATFSQGVNTGELFF.

The chain recombines TRBV29-1 with TRBJ2-7; no definite D call. The V gene's germline CDR1 is SQVTM and CDR2 ANQGSEA. Deletions cut 4 bases from V and 2 bases from J, with 6 bases between. The CDR3 has 11 amino acids. CDR3 residues: CSVVLTYEQYF. The CDR3 nucleotides are TGCAGCGTTGTACTAACCTACGAGCAGTACTTC.

Only a few counts were recorded for this clonotype. This sequence joins TRBV4-1 and TRBJ2-7, with D maybe TRBD1 (6 bases). The length of the CDR3 is 17 residues. Trimming cost V 2 bases and J 0 bases, with 17 bases left between them. Germline lookup yields CDR1 MGHRA and CDR2 YSYEKL. The CDR3 spells CASSQRLRTADSYEQYF. CDR3 coding DNA: TGCGCCAGCAGCCAACGATTGCGGACAGCCGACTCCTACGAGCAGTACTTC.

This clonotype was observed at least ten times. The chain joins TRBV15 to TRBJ2-1, with 10 bases that match TRBD2. CDR3 length equals 15 residues. V was clipped by 0 bases and J by 5 bases; unmatched bases: 1. Germline V gives CDR1 LNHNV, CDR2 YYDKDF (reference sequence). CDR3 in DNA: TGTGCCACCAGCAGAGAACTAGCGGGGAACAATGAGCAGTTCTTC. This codes for CATSRELAGNNEQFF.

The chain recombines TRBV20-1 with TRBJ2-6; possible D gene TRBD1, 6 bases. V was shortened by 4 bases and J by 0 bases, with 19 bases between the two germline ends. The CDR3 runs 18 residues. Germline V lookup: CDR1 DFQATT, CDR2 SNEGSKA (reference sequence). CDR3 DNA: TGCAGTGCTACCGCCAGGGGCGGCACCTCCTCTGGGGCCAACGTCCTGACTTTC. Translation: CSATARGGTSSGANVLTF.